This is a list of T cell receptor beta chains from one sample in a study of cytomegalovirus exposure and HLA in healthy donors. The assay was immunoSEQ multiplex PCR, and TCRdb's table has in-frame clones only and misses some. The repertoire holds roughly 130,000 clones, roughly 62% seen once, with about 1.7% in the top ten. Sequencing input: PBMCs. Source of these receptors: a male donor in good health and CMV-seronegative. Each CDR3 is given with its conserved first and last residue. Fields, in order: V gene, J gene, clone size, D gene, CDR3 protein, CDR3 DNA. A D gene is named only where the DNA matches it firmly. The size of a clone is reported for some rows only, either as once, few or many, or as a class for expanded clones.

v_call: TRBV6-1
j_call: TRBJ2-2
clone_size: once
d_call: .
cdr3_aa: CASSGPGGELFF
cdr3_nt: TGTGCCAGCAGTGGGCCGGGCGGGGAGCTGTTTTTT

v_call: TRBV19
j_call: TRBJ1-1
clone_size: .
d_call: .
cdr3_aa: CSAGTTSAFF
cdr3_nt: TGCTCGGCAGGGACTACTTCGGCTTTCTTT

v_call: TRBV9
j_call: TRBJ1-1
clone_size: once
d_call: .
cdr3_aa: CASSVATSRFAAGTEAFF
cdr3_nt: TGTGCCAGCAGCGTAGCTACGAGTAGGTTTGCGGCCGGGACTGAAGCTTTCTTT

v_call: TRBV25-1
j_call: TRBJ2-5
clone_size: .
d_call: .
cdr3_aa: CASSEYGGKETQYF
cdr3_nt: TGTGCCAGCAGTGAATATGGGGGCAAAGAGACCCAGTACTTC

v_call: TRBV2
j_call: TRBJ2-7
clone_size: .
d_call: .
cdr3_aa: CASSEWGSVAEQYF
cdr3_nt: TGTGCCAGCAGTGAATGGGGTAGCGTGGCAGAGCAGTACTTC

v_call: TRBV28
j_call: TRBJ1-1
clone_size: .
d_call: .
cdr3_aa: CASLRSVNTEAFF
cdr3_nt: TGTGCCAGCCTCCGGTCTGTGAACACTGAAGCTTTCTTT

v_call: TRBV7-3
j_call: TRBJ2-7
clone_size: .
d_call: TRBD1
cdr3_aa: CASSPRTGDEQYF
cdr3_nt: TGTGCCAGCAGCCCCAGGACAGGGGACGAGCAGTACTTC

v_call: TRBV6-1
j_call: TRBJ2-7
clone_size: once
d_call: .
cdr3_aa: CASSEWRGSYEQYF
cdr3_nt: TGTGCCAGCAGTGAATGGCGGGGCTCCTACGAGCAGTACTTC

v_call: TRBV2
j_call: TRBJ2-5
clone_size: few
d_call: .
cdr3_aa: CASSGQIQETQYF
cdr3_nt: TGTGCCAGCAGTGGACAGATCCAAGAGACCCAGTACTTC

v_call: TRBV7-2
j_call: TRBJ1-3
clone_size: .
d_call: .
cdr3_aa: CASSLGPGSTIYF
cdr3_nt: TGTGCCAGCAGCTTAGGTCCAGGGTCCACCATATATTTT

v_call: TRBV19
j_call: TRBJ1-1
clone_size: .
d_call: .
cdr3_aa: CASSVDWNEAFF
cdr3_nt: TGTGCCAGTAGTGTCGACTGGAATGAAGCTTTCTTT

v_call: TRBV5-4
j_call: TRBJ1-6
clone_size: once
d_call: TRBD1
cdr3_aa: CALGTGGDNSPLHF
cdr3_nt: TGTGCCCTTGGAACAGGGGGGGATAATTCACCCCTCCACTTT

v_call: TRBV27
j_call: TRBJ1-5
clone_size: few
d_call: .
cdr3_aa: CASSGEGNQPQHF
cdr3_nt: TGTGCCAGCAGTGGGGAGGGCAATCAGCCCCAGCATTTT

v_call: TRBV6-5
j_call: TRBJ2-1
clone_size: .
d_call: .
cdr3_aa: CASSYGVQGGNEQFF
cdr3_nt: TGTGCCAGCAGCTACGGGGTCCAGGGTGGGAATGAGCAGTTCTTC

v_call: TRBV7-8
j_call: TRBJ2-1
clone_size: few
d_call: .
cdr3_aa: CASSFSGAYNEQFF
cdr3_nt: TGTGCCAGCAGCTTCTCCGGGGCCTACAATGAGCAGTTCTTC

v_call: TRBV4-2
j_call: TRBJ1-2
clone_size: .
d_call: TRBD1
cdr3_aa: CASGWDRDDYGYTF
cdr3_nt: TGTGCCAGCGGGTGGGACAGGGATGACTATGGCTACACCTTC

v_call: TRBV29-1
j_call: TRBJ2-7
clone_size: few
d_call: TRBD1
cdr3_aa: CSVRQGALEQYF
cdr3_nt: TGCAGCGTTCGACAGGGGGCTCTCGAGCAGTACTTC

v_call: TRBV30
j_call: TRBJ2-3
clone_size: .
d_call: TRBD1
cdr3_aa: CAWSLGGQGTDTQYF
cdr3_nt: TGTGCCTGGAGTTTAGGGGGACAGGGCACAGATACGCAGTATTTT

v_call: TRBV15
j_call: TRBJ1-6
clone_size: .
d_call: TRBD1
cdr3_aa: CATSRDYQGQGSSPLHF
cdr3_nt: TGTGCCACCAGCAGAGATTACCAAGGACAGGGAAGTTCACCCCTCCACTTT

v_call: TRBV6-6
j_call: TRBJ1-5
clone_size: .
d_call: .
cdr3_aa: CASSPAQGSNQPQHF
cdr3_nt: TGTGCCAGCAGTCCTGCTCAGGGTAGCAATCAGCCCCAGCATTTT

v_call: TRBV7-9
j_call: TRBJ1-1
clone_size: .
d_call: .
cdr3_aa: CASSFQGLNTEAFF
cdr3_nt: TGTGCCAGCAGCTTCCAGGGGTTGAACACTGAAGCTTTCTTT

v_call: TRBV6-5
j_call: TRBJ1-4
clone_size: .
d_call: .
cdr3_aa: CASSYSRQGGEKLFF
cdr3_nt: TGTGCCAGCAGTTACTCGAGGCAGGGAGGGGAAAAACTGTTTTTT

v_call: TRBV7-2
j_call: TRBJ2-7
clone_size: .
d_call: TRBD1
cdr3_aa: CASSAGTGPYEQYF
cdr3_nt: TGTGCCAGCAGCGCCGGGACAGGGCCCTACGAGCAGTACTTC